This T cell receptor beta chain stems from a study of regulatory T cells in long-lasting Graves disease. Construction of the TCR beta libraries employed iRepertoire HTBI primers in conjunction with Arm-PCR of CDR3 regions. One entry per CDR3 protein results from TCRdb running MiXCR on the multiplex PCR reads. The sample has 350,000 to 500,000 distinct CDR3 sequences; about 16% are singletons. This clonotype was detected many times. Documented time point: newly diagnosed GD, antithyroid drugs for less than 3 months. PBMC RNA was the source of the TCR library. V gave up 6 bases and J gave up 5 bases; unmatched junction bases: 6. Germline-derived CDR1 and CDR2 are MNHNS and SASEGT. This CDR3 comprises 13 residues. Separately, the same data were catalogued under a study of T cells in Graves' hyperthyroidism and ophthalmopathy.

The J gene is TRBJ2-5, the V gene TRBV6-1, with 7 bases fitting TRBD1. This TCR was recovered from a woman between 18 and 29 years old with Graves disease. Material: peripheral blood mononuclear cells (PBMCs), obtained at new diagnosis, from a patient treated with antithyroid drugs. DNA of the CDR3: TGTGCCAGCAGCCCGAGGGGGCTGGAGACCCAGTACTTC. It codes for CASSPRGLETQYF.